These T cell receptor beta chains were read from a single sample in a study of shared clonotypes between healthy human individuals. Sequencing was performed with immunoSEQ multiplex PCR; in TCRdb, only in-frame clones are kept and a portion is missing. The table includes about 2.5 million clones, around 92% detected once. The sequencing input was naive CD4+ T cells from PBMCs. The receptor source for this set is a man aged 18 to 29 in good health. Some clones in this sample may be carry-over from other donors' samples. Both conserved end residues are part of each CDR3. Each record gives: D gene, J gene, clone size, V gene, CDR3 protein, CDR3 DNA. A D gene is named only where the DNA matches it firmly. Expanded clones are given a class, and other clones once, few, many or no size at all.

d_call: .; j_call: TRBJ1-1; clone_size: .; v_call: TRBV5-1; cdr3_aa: CASSLADRNLNTEAFF; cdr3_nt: TGCGCCAGCAGCTTGGCAGACAGAAACTTGAACACTGAAGCTTTCTTT
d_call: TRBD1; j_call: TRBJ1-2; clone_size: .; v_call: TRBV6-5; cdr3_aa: CASRSGTGINYGYTF; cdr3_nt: TGTGCCAGCAGATCTGGGACAGGCATAAACTATGGCTACACCTTC
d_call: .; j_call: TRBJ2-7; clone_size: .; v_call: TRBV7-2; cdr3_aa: CASSLGPTSIYEQYF; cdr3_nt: TGTGCCAGCAGCTTAGGGCCCACGAGTATCTACGAGCAGTACTTC
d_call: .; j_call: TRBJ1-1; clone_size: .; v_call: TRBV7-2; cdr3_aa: CASSLGAGTEAFF; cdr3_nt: TGTGCCAGCAGCTTAGGGGCGGGGACTGAAGCTTTCTTT
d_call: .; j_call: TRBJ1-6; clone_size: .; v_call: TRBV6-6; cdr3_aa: CASSKIASSYNSPLHF; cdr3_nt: TGTGCCAGCAGCAAGATAGCGAGCTCCTATAATTCACCCCTCCACTTT
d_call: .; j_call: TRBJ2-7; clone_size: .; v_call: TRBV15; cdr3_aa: CATSREGVSSYEQYF; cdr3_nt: TGTGCCACCAGCAGAGAGGGGGTTAGCTCCTACGAGCAGTACTTC
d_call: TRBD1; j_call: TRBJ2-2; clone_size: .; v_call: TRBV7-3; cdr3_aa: CASSLGSGGANTGELFF; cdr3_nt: TGTGCCAGCAGCTTAGGTTCAGGGGGCGCGAACACCGGGGAGCTGTTTTTT
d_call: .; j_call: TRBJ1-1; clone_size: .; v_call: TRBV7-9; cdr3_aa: CASSLIGSGNTEAFF; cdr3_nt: TGTGCCAGCAGCTTAATTGGGTCGGGGAACACTGAAGCTTTCTTT
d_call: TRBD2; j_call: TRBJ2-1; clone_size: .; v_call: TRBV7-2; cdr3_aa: CASSPGTSGTNEQFF; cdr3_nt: TGTGCCAGCAGCCCAGGGACTAGCGGGACCAATGAGCAGTTCTTC
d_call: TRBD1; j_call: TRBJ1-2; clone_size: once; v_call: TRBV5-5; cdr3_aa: CASSIKPGQEGYGYTF; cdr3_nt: TGTGCCAGCAGCATAAAACCGGGACAGGAGGGATATGGCTACACCTTC
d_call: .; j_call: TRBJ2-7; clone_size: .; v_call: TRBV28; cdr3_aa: CASSASNYEQYF; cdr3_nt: TGTGCCAGCAGTGCCTCTAACTACGAGCAGTACTTC
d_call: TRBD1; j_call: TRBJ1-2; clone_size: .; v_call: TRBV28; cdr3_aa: CASRLVMGQQSNTF; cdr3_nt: TGTGCCAGCAGATTGGTGATGGGACAGCAAAGCAACACCTTC
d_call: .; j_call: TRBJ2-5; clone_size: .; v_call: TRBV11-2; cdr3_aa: CASSLAGQGGIVETQYF; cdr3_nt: TGTGCCAGCAGCTTAGCTGGACAGGGAGGGATTGTGGAGACCCAGTACTTC
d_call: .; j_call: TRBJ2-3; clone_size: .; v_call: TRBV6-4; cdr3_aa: CASSDSSAAPGDTQYF; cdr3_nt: TGTGCCAGCAGTGACTCGAGTGCAGCCCCGGGGGATACGCAGTATTTT
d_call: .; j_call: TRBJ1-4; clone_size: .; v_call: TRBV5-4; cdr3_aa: CASSLQGGPVEKLFF; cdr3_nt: TGTGCCAGCAGCTTGCAAGGTGGGCCGGTGGAAAAACTGTTTTTT
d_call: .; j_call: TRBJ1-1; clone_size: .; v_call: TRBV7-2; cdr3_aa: CASSSEQLNTEAFF; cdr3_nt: TGTGCCAGCAGCTCCGAACAGCTTAACACTGAAGCTTTCTTT
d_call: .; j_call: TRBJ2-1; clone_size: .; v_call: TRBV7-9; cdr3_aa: CASSVGEGNEQFF; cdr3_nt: TGTGCCAGCAGCGTCGGAGAGGGGAATGAGCAGTTCTTC
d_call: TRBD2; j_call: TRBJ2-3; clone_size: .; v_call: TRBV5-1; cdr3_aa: CASSLVSSGGTDTQYF; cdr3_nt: TGCGCCAGCAGCTTGGTTTCCAGCGGGGGCACAGATACGCAGTATTTT
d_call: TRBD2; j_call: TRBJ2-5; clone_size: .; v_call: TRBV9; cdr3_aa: CASSASGAGETQYF; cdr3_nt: TGTGCCAGCAGCGCTAGCGGGGCGGGGGAGACCCAGTACTTC
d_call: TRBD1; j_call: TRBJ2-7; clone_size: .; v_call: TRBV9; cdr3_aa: CASSAGTGTYEQYF; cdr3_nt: TGTGCCAGCAGCGCCGGGACAGGTACCTACGAGCAGTACTTC
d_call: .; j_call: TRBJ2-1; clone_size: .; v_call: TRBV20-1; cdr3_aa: CSANVAERRFF; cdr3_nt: TGCAGTGCTAACGTAGCGGAAAGGCGGTTCTTC
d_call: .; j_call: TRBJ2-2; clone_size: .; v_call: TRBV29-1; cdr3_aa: CSVESYRNSANTGELFF; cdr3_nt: TGCAGCGTTGAGTCTTACAGGAATTCTGCGAACACCGGGGAGCTGTTTTTT
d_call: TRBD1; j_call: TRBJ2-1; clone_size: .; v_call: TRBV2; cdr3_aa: CASRATGGKPYNEQFF; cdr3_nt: TGTGCCAGCAGGGCTACAGGGGGCAAACCCTACAATGAGCAGTTCTTC
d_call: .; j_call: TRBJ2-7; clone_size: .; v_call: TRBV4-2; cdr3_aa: CASSQVGQTSYEQYF; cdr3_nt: TGTGCCAGCAGCCAAGTCGGACAAACCTCCTACGAGCAGTACTTC
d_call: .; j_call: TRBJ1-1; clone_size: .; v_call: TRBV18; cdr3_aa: CASSLHELTGVGTEAFF; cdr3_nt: TGTGCCAGCTCACTCCATGAGTTGACAGGCGTAGGCACTGAAGCTTTCTTT
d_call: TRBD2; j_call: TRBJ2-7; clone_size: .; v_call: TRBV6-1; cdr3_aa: CASPPTSGGVYEQYF; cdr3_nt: TGTGCCAGCCCCCCGACTAGCGGGGGTGTCTACGAGCAGTACTTC
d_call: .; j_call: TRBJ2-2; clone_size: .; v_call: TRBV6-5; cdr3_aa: CASRQGGGELFF; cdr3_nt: TGTGCCAGCAGACAGGGTGGCGGGGAGCTGTTTTTT
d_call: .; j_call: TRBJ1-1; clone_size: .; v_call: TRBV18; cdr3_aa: CASSLEGKDTEAFF; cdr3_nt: TGTGCCAGCTCGCTTGAGGGGAAGGACACTGAAGCTTTCTTT
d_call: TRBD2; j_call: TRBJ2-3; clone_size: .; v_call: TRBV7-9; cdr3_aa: CASSSGLAGSTDTQYF; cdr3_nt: TGTGCCAGCAGCTCCGGACTAGCGGGTAGCACAGATACGCAGTATTTT
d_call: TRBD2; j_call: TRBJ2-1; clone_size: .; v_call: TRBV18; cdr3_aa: CASSGTSGGTSYNEQFF; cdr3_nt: TGTGCCAGCTCCGGGACTAGCGGGGGGACCTCCTACAATGAGCAGTTCTTC
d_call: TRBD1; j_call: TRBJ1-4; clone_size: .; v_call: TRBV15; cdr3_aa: CATSRDLGQGSEKLFF; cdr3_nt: TGTGCCACCAGCAGAGATCTGGGACAGGGTTCTGAAAAACTGTTTTTT
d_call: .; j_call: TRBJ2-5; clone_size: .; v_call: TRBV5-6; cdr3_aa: CASSPRVFEETQYF; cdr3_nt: TGTGCCAGCAGCCCCAGGGTCTTTGAGGAGACCCAGTACTTC
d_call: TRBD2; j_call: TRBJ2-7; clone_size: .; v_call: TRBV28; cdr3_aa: CASSSLTSGSYEQYF; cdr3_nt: TGTGCCAGCAGTTCCCTTACTAGCGGGAGCTACGAGCAGTACTTC
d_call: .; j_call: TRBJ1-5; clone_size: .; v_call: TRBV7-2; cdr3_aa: CASSLVRGGGEPQHF; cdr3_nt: TGTGCCAGCAGCTTAGTAAGGGGGGGCGGGGAGCCCCAGCATTTT
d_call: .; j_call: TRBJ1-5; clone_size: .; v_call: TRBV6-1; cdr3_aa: CASSEQDPNQPQHF; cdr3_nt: TGTGCCAGCAGTGAACAGGATCCCAATCAGCCCCAGCATTTT
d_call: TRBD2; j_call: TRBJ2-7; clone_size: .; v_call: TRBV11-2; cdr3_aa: CASSEPGLVSEQYF; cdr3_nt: TGTGCCAGCAGCGAACCGGGACTAGTAAGCGAGCAGTACTTC
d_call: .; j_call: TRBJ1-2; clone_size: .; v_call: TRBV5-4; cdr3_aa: CAGHRQENYGYTF; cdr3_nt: TGTGCCGGCCACAGACAGGAGAACTATGGCTACACCTTC
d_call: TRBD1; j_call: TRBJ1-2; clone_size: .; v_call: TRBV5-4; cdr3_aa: CASSSGQGAYYGYTF; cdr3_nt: TGTGCCAGCAGCTCCGGACAGGGGGCTTACTATGGCTACACCTTC
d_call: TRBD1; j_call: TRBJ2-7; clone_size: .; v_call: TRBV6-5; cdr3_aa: CASSYSFTGGYEQYF; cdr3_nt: TGTGCCAGCAGTTACTCATTTACAGGGGGCTACGAGCAGTACTTC
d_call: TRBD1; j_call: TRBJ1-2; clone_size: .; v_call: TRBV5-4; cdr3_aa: CASSARQGASNYGYTF; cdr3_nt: TGTGCCAGCAGCGCTCGACAGGGGGCATCGAATTATGGCTACACCTTC
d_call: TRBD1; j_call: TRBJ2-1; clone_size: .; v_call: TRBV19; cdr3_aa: CASSRDRGPYNEQFF; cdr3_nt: TGTGCCAGTAGTCGCGACAGGGGACCCTACAATGAGCAGTTCTTC
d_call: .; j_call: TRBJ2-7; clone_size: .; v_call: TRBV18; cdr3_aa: CASSPAPSAPYEQYF; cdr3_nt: TGTGCCAGCTCACCAGCTCCTAGCGCACCCTACGAGCAGTACTTC
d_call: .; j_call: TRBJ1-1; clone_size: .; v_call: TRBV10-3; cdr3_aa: CAISEYSQGKAFF; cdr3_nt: TGTGCCATCAGTGAGTACAGTCAGGGGAAAGCTTTCTTT
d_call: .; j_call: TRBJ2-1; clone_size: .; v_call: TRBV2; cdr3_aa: CASSRAPPSSYNEQFF; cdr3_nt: TGTGCCAGCAGTCGGGCTCCTCCGAGCTCCTACAATGAGCAGTTCTTC
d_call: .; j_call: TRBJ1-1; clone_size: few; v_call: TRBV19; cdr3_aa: CASSRGQMNTEAFF; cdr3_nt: TGTGCCAGTAGCCGCGGACAAATGAACACTGAAGCTTTCTTT
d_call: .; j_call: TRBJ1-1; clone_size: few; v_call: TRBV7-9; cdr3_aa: CASSLEGSSEAFF; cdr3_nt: TGTGCCAGCAGCTTAGAAGGCAGCAGTGAAGCTTTCTTT
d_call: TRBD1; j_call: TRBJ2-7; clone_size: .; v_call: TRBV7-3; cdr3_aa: CASSISRDRGQLLYF; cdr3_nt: TGTGCCAGCAGCATCAGTAGGGACAGGGGGCAGTTGCTGTACTTC
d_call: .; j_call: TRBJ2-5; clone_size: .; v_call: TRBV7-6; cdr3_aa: CASSHRNQETQYF; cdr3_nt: TGTGCCAGCAGCCACAGAAATCAAGAGACCCAGTACTTC
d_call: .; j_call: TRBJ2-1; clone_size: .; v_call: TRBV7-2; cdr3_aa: CASSPAGTSGNEQFF; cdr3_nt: TGTGCCAGCAGCCCAGCCGGGACCTCAGGGAATGAGCAGTTCTTC